What follows are 23 T cell receptor beta chains derived from one specimen sequenced in a study of CD8+ T cells in alopecia areata. cDNA reverse transcribed from extracted RNA served as the sequencing template. The method was immunoSEQ multiplex PCR; TCRdb's version includes in-frame clones alone and lacks a portion of them. The repertoire holds about 140,000 clones, 45% to 60% seen once, with 0.95% to 1% in the top ten. The sample consisted of CD4+ T cells sorted from blood, taken at week 0. The receptors originated from a human donor with alopecia areata.

This chain joins TRBV29-1 and TRBJ2-5; D may match TRBD1 or TRBD2 (5 bases each). Germline values: CDR1 SQVTM, CDR2 ANQGSEA. This CDR3 is 12 amino acids long. V was pared by 5 bases and J by 5 bases, with 12 bases between. In DNA form, the CDR3 reads TGCAGCGTTCAGGAGGCAGGGGAGACCCAGTACTTC. Protein product: CSVQEAGETQYF.

The rearrangement uses TRBV29-1 and TRBJ1-2; D is unresolved. CDR1 SQVTM and CDR2 ANQGSEA come from the germline V gene. The CDR3 is made up of 10 amino acids. V was clipped by 4 bases and J by 6 bases, with 6 bases between them. The CDR3 spells CSVGPDGYTF. DNA for the CDR3: TGCAGCGTTGGCCCTGATGGCTACACCTTC.

J is TRBJ1-4 and V is TRBV4-1; weak D call: TRBD1 (5 bases). The length of the CDR3 is 14 residues. The V end was cut by 3 bases, the J end by 10 bases, with 15 bases between. Germline assignment: CDR1 MGHRA and CDR2 YSYEKL. The CDR3 region is CASSHGGVGVKLFF. The CDR3 nucleotides are TGCGCCAGCAGCCATGGAGGGGTCGGAGTAAAACTGTTTTTT.

In this sample, this clone turned up once. The chain combines TRBV6-5 with TRBJ1-1; TRBD1 matches at 9 bases. Looked up from germline, CDR1 is MNHEY and CDR2 is SVGAGI. The CDR3 extends over 13 amino acids. V was clipped by 6 bases and J by 6 bases; unmatched bases: 5. This CDR3 reads CASRIQGASEAFF. CDR3 nucleotide sequence: TGTGCCAGCAGAATACAGGGGGCATCTGAAGCTTTCTTT.

In its sample, this clone was seen a few times. The V gene is TRBV4-1, the J gene TRBJ1-2; D remains ambiguous. The germline V gene has CDR1 MGHRA and CDR2 YSYEKL. The ends were cut back, 4 bases at V and 4 bases at J, with 16 bases in the middle. This CDR3 region has 15 residues. CDR3 DNA: TGCGCCAGCAGCCGCGCCTTAGACACTATCTATGGCTACACCTTC. This codes for CASSRALDTIYGYTF.

The table lists this clone with a few counts. The genes are TRBV19 and TRBJ2-5; 9 nucleotides match TRBD2. Germline V lookup: CDR1 LNHDA, CDR2 SQIVND (reference sequence). The CDR3 is 15 residues long. Trimming removed 4 bases from V and 2 bases from J; junction bases left unmatched: 5. The CDR3 spells CASSTLAGVQETQYF. As DNA, the CDR3 is TGTGCCAGTAGTACCTTAGCGGGAGTACAAGAGACCCAGTACTTC.

The chain employs TRBV29-1 and TRBJ1-1, with 8 positions matching TRBD1. Germline values: CDR1 SQVTM, CDR2 ANQGSEA. The CDR3 spans 13 residues. With 5 bases clipped from V and 1 base from J, the junction kept 3 bases outside the gene matches. The CDR3 DNA reads TGCAGCGTTTCGACAGGGGCGAACACTGAAGCTTTCTTT. The encoded protein is CSVSTGANTEAFF. Filled out from reference TRBV29-1 and TRBJ1-1, the complete variable domain reads SAVISQKPSRDICQRGTSLTIQCQVDSQVTMMFWYRQQPGQSLTLIATANQGSEATYESGFVIDKFPISRPNLTFSTLTVSNMSPEDSSIYLCSVSTGANTEAFFGQGTRLTVV.

This rearrangement joins TRBV5-1 to TRBJ2-5; D possibly corresponds to TRBD1 (6 bases). CDR3 length equals 15 residues. V dropped 4 bases and J dropped 7 bases, with 20 bases sitting between them. Germline assignment: CDR1 SGHRS and CDR2 YFSETQ. The CDR3 loop is CASSRRQVDRRTQYF. In nucleotides, the CDR3 is TGCGCCAGCAGCCGCCGACAGGTTGACCGAAGGACCCAGTACTTC.

The rearrangement joins TRBV5-4 to TRBJ1-1; tentatively, D is TRBD1 (5 bases). Trimming took off 0 bases at V and 3 bases at J, with 12 bases between the two ends. CDR3 size: 15 residues. In germline, CDR1 is SGHNT, CDR2 YYREEE (reference sequence). CDR3 nucleotide sequence: TGTGCCAGCAGCTTGGTGGCAGGGAAGGACACTGAAGCTTTCTTT. Encoded protein: CASSLVAGKDTEAFF.

The chain uses TRBV30 and TRBJ1-3; 10 nucleotides agree with TRBD1. The germline V gene encodes CDR1 GTSNPN and CDR2 SVGIG (reference sequence). The CDR3 totals 17 residues. The V gene end was trimmed by 4 bases and the J gene end by 0 bases; junction bases not matched to a gene: 9. CDR3: CAWNRDRGLYSGNTIYF. The CDR3 nucleotides are TGTGCCTGGAATCGGGACAGGGGCCTGTACTCTGGAAACACCATATATTTT.

V and J are TRBV29-1 and TRBJ2-1, with D maybe TRBD1 (6 bases). V lost 4 bases to trimming and J lost 10 bases, with 11 bases between them. Germline values: CDR1 SQVTM, CDR2 ANQGSEA. The CDR3 length is 11 residues. The CDR3 spells CSVVSGHEQFF. In DNA form, the CDR3 reads TGCAGCGTTGTCTCGGGACACGAGCAGTTCTTC.

The V and J genes are TRBV7-2 and TRBJ2-3; TRBD2 matches 9 bases. The V and J ends lost 1 base and 11 bases, in that order; junction bases with no gene match: 4. Germline CDR1 is SGHTA and CDR2 is FQGNSA. The CDR3 extends over 13 amino acids. As DNA, the CDR3 is TGTGCCAGCAGCTTAGGTGCTAGCGGGGTGCAGTATTTT. This gives the protein CASSLGASGVQYF.

The rearrangement uses TRBV7-2 and TRBJ2-2; D possibly uses TRBD1 or TRBD2 (5 bases each). V was clipped by 6 bases and J by 2 bases, with 16 bases between them. The germline CDR1 and CDR2 sequences are SGHTA and FQGNSA. The CDR3 runs to 16 residues. The chain's CDR3 is CASRPPGTINTGELFF. In DNA, the CDR3 is TGTGCCAGCAGGCCACCCGGGACCATAAACACCGGGGAGCTGTTTTTT.

The chain recombines TRBV19 with TRBJ1-1; D is unresolved. Between the trimmed V and J ends, which lost 7 bases and 3 bases, there was a span of 9 bases. Germline V gene lookup returns CDR1 LNHDA and CDR2 SQIVND (reference sequence). The CDR3 runs 12 residues. The CDR3 nucleotides read TGTGCCAGTACGTGGTGGGACACTGAAGCTTTCTTT. Amino acid sequence: CASTWWDTEAFF.

This clone has a handful of counts. Written as DNA, the CDR3 is TGTGCCAGCAACCCCGGACTAGCAAGTGATACGCAGTATTTT. It encodes CASNPGLASDTQYF. The genes are TRBV7-2 and TRBJ2-3, with 8 bases identical to TRBD2. After removal of 7 bases from V and 6 bases from J, the junction contained 9 bases not matched to a gene. The germline V gene has CDR1 SGHTA and CDR2 FQGNSA. The CDR3 covers 14 residues.

This clone has more than one count but fewer than ten. V and J are TRBV2 and TRBJ2-5; 8 positions match TRBD1. The germline gives CDR1 SNHLY, CDR2 FYNNEI. This CDR3 region has 14 residues. V was clipped by 10 bases and J by 5 bases; unmatched bases: 12. DNA for the CDR3: TGTGCCACCGTCGGGACAGGAACGTTGGAGACCCAGTACTTC. Protein sequence: CATVGTGTLETQYF.

The J gene is TRBJ2-1, the V gene TRBV2; D not certain. Trimming removed 6 bases at V and 2 bases at J, with 17 bases between. The CDR3 totals 16 residues. CDR1 and CDR2 (germline): SNHLY, FYNNEI. The CDR3 bases are TGTGCCAGCAGCGTTACCGCCGGTACAACCTACAATGAGCAGTTCTTC. Residues: CASSVTAGTTYNEQFF.

The V gene is TRBV11-2, the J gene TRBJ2-4; no clear D. Deletions cut 5 bases from V and 4 bases from J, with 9 bases between. This CDR3 is 13 amino acids long. Germline V gene data show CDR1 as SGHAT and CDR2 as FQNNGV. CDR3 nucleotides: TGTGCCAGCAGCGCCTCACAGAAAAACATTCAGTACTTC. It translates to CASSASQKNIQYF.

The chain carries TRBV4-3 and TRBJ1-2; 7 nucleotides line up with TRBD1. This CDR3 comprises 13 residues. The V segment lost 3 bases and the J segment 12 bases; nucleotides outside the gene matches: 10. CDR1 LGHNA and CDR2 YSLEER come from the germline V gene. CDR3 sequence: CASSQQTGDPDTF. DNA of the CDR3: TGCGCCAGCAGCCAGCAAACAGGGGATCCGGACACCTTC.

The V gene is TRBV30, the J gene TRBJ2-7; TRBD2 agrees at 8 bases. V lost 2 bases, J lost 4 bases, and 13 bases stayed unmatched. The CDR3 is 16 residues long. Germline V gene data show CDR1 as GTSNPN and CDR2 as SVGIG (reference sequence). CDR3 in amino acids: CAWSKSSGIWAYEQYF. CDR3 sequence (DNA): TGTGCCTGGAGTAAAAGTAGCGGGATATGGGCGTACGAGCAGTACTTC.

This clone was found a few times. V gene TRBV30 combines with J gene TRBJ2-7; D unresolved. The CDR3 is 13 amino acids. Germline V gives CDR1 GTSNPN, CDR2 SVGIG (reference sequence). Trimming cost V 3 bases and J 0 bases, with 9 bases left between them. CDR3 in amino acids: CAWSVDSSYEQYF. In DNA form, the CDR3 reads TGTGCCTGGAGCGTGGATAGCTCCTACGAGCAGTACTTC.

In this sample, this clone turned up a few times. V is TRBV2 and J is TRBJ1-2; D is unclear. V lost 4 bases and J lost 2, with 11 bases in between. The CDR3 covers 14 residues. Germline CDR1 SNHLY, CDR2 FYNNEI. The DNA for the CDR3 is TGTGCCAGCAGTGCCGCCGCGGGGAACTATGGCTACACCTTC. It codes for CASSAAAGNYGYTF.

The chain has TRBV4-1 and TRBJ1-4; D gene unclear. Trimming left V 4 bases short and J 9 bases short, with 21 bases between. The CDR3 spans 16 residues. The V gene's germline CDR1 is MGHRA and CDR2 YSYEKL. The CDR3 spells CASSRGEGAGGQKLFF. The CDR3 bases are TGCGCCAGCAGCCGAGGAGAGGGCGCTGGTGGCCAAAAACTGTTTTTT.